The 11 T cell receptor beta chains below come from one sample, sequenced in a study of blood T cell repertoires in COVID-19. Assay: immunoSEQ multiplex PCR; the TCRdb copy retains only in-frame clones and omits some. Of more than 70,000 clones in the sample, 77% were seen once. Sequencing was carried out using peripheral blood. These receptors all come from a human donor in a cohort sampled during active COVID-19.

This clone occurred once. The V call is TRBV15, the J call TRBJ2-1; 11 bases map to TRBD2. V lost 3 bases to trimming and J lost 4 bases; unmatched junction nucleotides: 14. Germline V gene data show CDR1 as LNHNV and CDR2 as YYDKDF (reference sequence). The CDR3 consists of 19 residues. The CDR3 bases are TGTGCCACCAGCAGCTACCCTCCGGCTAGCGGGGGGCTATACAATGAGCAGTTCTTC. Amino acids: CATSSYPPASGGLYNEQFF.

The chain is built from TRBV2 and TRBJ2-7; 9 positions match TRBD1. Germline CDR1 and CDR2: SNHLY and FYNNEI. V lost 6 bases and J lost 8; bases outside the gene matches: 14. The CDR3 consists of 15 residues. The CDR3 loop reads CASRGTGTERGKQYF. The CDR3 bases are TGTGCCAGCAGGGGGACAGGGACAGAGCGGGGAAAGCAGTACTTC.

This clone has more than one count but fewer than ten. The rearrangement links TRBV9 to TRBJ2-3; weak D call: TRBD2 (7 bases). Trimming left V 4 bases short and J 4 bases short, with 19 bases between. Germline loops: CDR1 SGDLS, CDR2 YYNGEE. CDR3 length: 16 residues. The CDR3: CASSLSLGGVSDTQYF. The CDR3 region has the DNA TGTGCCAGCAGCCTCTCCCTAGGGGGGGTATCAGATACGCAGTATTTT.

The chain links TRBV24-1 to TRBJ2-1, with TRBD1 matching over 7 bases. J gave up 5 bases and V 0 bases, and 9 bases lay outside the gene matches. The CDR3 covers 17 residues. Germline V gene sequence: CDR1 KGHDR, CDR2 SFDVKD. CDR3 sequence (DNA): TGTGCCACCAGTGATTTGTGGTCAGGGGGACCCGACAATGAGCAGTTCTTC. It codes for CATSDLWSGGPDNEQFF.

This clone was counted only a few times. V is TRBV7-9 and J is TRBJ2-7, with 7 bases matching TRBD1. V dropped 0 bases and J dropped 6; count of bases not matched to a gene: 2. The germline V gene encodes CDR1 SEHNR and CDR2 FQNEAQ (reference sequence). This CDR3 contains 13 residues. The CDR3 DNA reads as TGTGCCAGCAGCTTAGCGGCAGGGGGCGAGCAGTACTTC. Translated, it gives CASSLAAGGEQYF.

The chain carries TRBV6-1 and TRBJ1-1; TRBD1 is a possible D gene (6 bases). The CDR3 is made up of 11 amino acids. Trimming stripped 3 bases from V and 11 bases from J, with 10 bases between. CDR1 and CDR2 (germline): MNHNS, SASEGT. DNA for the CDR3: TGTGCCAGCAGTGAGGGGGCGCCGGCTTTCTTT. Protein: CASSEGAPAFF.

The chain uses TRBV6-6 and TRBJ2-2; 7 bases match TRBD1. Germline trimming cut 6 bases from V and 4 bases from J; bases unmatched to any gene: 8. The CDR3 extends over 15 amino acids. Germline CDR1 is MNHNY and CDR2 is SVGAGI (reference sequence). CDR3 protein: CASRSQGQTTGELFF. CDR3 coding DNA: TGTGCCAGCAGGTCACAGGGGCAAACCACCGGGGAGCTGTTTTTT.

V usage is TRBV2 and J usage is TRBJ1-1; a possible D gene is TRBD1 (5 bases). CDR3 length: 13 amino acids. The germline V gene encodes CDR1 SNHLY and CDR2 FYNNEI. V was trimmed by 6 bases and J by 3 bases, leaving 11 bases between them. CDR3 in DNA: TGTGCCAGCAGGATGGGGGGGGACACTGAAGCTTTCTTT. This encodes CASRMGGDTEAFF.

This clone is termed medium-sized. This rearrangement joins TRBV4-1 to TRBJ1-1, with 11 bases fitting TRBD1. The CDR3 totals 16 residues. The V gene end was trimmed by 4 bases and the J gene end by 1 base; junction bases not matched to a gene: 5. The V gene's germline CDR1 is MGHRA and CDR2 YSYEKL. CDR3 sequence (DNA): TGCGCCAGCAGCCCCCGGGACAGGGGGAGGAACACTGAAGCTTTCTTT. Protein product: CASSPRDRGRNTEAFF.

This chain joins TRBV4-1 and TRBJ1-2, with D tentatively TRBD1 (6 bases). Deletions cut 5 bases from V and 8 bases from J, with 12 bases between. The CDR3 has 12 amino acids. From germline, CDR1 is MGHRA and CDR2 YSYEKL. The CDR3 loop is CASSLAGVGYTF. For the CDR3, the DNA is TGCGCCAGCAGCTTGGCAGGGGTCGGCTACACCTTC.

The chain recombines TRBV11-2 with TRBJ1-1, with D perhaps TRBD1 (5 bases). This CDR3 has 17 amino acids. Germline CDR1 is SGHAT and CDR2 is FQNNGV. V lost 2 bases and J 4 bases, leaving 20 bases between the germline ends. Written as DNA, the CDR3 is TGTGCCAGCAGCTTAATGGCATACGGGGGGATTGGCACTGAAGCTTTCTTT. It is translated as CASSLMAYGGIGTEAFF.